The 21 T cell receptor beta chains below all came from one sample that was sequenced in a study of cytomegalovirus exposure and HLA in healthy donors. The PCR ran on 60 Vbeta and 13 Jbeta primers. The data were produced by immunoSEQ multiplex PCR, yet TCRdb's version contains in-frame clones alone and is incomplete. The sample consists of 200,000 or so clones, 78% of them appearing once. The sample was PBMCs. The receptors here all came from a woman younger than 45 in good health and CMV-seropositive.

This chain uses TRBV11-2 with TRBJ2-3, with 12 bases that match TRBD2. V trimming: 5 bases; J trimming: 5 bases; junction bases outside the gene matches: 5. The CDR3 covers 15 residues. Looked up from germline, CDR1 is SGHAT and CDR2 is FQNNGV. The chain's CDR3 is CASSQGLAGRDTQYF. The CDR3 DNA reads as TGTGCCAGCAGCCAGGGACTAGCGGGCCGAGATACGCAGTATTTT.

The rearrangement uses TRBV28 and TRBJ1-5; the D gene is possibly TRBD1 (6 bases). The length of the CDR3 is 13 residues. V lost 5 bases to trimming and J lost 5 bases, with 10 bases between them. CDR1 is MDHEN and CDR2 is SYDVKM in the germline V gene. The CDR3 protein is CASSGGLDQPQHF. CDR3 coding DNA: TGTGCCAGCAGTGGGGGCTTAGATCAGCCCCAGCATTTT.

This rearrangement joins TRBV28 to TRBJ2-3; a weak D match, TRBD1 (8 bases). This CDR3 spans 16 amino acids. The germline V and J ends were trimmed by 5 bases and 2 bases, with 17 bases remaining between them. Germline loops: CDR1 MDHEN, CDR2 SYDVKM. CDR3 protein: CASSPYRGGDTDTQYF. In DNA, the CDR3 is TGTGCCAGCAGTCCATACAGGGGGGGGGACACAGATACGCAGTATTTT.

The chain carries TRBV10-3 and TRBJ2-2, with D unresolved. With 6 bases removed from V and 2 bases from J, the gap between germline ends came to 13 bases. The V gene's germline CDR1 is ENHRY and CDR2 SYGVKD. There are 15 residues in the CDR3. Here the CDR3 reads CAISAIEINTGELFF. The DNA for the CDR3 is TGTGCCATCAGCGCTATCGAGATCAACACCGGGGAGCTGTTTTTT.

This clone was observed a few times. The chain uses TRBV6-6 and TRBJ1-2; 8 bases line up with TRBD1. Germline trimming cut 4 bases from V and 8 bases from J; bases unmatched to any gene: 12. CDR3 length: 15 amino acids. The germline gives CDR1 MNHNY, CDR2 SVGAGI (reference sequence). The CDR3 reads CASSSAGGILSGYTF. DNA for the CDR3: TGTGCCAGCAGTTCGGCAGGGGGCATATTATCCGGCTACACCTTC.

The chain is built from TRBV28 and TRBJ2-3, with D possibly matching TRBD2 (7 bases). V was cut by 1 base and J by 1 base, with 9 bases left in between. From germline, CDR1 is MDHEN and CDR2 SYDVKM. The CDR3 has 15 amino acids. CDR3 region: CASSLLGGGTDTQYF. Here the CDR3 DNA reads TGTGCCAGCAGTTTATTAGGGGGGGGCACAGATACGCAGTATTTT.

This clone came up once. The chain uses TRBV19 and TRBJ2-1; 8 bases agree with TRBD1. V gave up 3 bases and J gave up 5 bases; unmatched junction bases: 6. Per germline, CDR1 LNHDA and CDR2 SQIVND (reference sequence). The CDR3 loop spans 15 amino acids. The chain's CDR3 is CASSIRQGAHNEQFF. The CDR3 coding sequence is TGTGCCAGTAGTATTAGGCAGGGGGCCCACAATGAGCAGTTCTTC. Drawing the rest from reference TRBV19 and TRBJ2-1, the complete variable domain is DGGITQSPKYLFRKEGQNVTLSCEQNLNHDAMYWYRQDPGQGLRLIYYSQIVNDFQKGDIAEGYSVSREKKESFPLTVTSAQKNPTAFYLCASSIRQGAHNEQFFGPGTRLTVL.

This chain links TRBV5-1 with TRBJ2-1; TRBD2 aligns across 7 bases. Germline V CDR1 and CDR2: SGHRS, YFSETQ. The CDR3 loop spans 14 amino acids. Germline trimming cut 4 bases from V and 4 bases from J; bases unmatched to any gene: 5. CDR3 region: CASSQGLLYNEQFF. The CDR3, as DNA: TGCGCCAGCAGCCAGGGACTACTTTACAATGAGCAGTTCTTC. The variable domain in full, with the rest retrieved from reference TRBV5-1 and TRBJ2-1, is KAGVTQTPRYLIKTRGQQVTLSCSPISGHRSVSWYQQTPGQGLQFLFEYFSETQRNKGNFPGRFSGRQFSNSRSEMNVSTLELGDSALYLCASSQGLLYNEQFFGPGTRLTVL.

For the CDR3, the DNA is TGTGCCCCGTTAGGGGAGGGGCAAGAGACCCAGTACTTC. It yields the protein CAPLGEGQETQYF. The J gene is TRBJ2-5, the V gene TRBV21-1; the tabulated D call, TRBD2, remains unverified against the DNA. TRBV21-1 is a documented pseudogene. There are 13 residues in the CDR3.

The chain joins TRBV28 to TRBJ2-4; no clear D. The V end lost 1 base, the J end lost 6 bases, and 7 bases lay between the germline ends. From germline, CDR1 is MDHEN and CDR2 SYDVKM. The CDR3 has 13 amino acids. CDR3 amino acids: CASSLSAGNIQYF. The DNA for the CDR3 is TGTGCCAGCAGTTTATCGGCAGGAAACATTCAGTACTTC.

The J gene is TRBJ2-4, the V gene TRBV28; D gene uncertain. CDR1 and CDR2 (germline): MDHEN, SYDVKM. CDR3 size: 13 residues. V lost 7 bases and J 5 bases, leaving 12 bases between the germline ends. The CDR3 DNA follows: TGTGCCAGCAACTACGAGCAAGAAAACATTCAGTACTTC. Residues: CASNYEQENIQYF.

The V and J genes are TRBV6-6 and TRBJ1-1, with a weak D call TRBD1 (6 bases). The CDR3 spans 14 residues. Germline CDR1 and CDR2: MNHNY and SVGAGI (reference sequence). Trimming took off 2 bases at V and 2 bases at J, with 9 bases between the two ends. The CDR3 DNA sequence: TGTGCCAGCAGTTACGTAGGGGGTAACACTGAAGCTTTCTTT. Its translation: CASSYVGGNTEAFF.

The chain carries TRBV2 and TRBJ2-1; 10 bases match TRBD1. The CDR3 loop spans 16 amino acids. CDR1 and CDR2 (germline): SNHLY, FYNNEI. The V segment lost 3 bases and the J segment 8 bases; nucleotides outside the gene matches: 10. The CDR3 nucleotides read TGTGCCAGCAGTGATATGGGGACAGGGGATCTCGATGAGCAGTTCTTC. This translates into CASSDMGTGDLDEQFF.

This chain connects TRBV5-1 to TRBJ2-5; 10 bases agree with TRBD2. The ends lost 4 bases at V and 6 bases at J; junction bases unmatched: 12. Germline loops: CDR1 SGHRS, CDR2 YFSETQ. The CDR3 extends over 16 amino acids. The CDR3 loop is CASSPGGAGGPKTQYF. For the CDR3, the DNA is TGCGCCAGCAGCCCAGGGGGAGCGGGAGGGCCGAAGACCCAGTACTTC.

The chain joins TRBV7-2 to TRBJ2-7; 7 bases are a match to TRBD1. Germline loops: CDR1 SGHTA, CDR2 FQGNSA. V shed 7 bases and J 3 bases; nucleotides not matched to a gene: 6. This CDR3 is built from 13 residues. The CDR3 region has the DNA TGTGCCAGCACCCAACAGGGGTTCTACGAGCAGTACTTC. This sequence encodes CASTQQGFYEQYF.

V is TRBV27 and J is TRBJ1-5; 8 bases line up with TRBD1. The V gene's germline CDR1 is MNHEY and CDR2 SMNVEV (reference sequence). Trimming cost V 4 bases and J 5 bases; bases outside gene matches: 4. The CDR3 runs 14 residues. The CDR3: CASSSTGVHQPQHF. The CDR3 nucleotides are TGTGCCAGCAGTTCGACAGGGGTCCATCAGCCCCAGCATTTT.

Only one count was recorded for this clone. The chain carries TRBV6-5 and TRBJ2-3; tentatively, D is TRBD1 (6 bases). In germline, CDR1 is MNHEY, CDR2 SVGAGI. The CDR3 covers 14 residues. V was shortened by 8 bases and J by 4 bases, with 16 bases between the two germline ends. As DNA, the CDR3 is TGTGCCAGCGGCTTGGGGGCCGGATCAGATACGCAGTATTTT. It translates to CASGLGAGSDTQYF.

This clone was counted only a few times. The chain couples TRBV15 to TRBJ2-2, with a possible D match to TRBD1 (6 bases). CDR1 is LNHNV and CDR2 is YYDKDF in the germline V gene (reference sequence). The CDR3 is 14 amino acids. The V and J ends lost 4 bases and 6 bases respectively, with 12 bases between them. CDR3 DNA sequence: TGTGCCACCAGCAATGCAGGGGCGGCCGGGGAGCTGTTTTTT. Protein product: CATSNAGAAGELFF. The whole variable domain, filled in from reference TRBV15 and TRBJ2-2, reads DAMVIQNPRYQVTQFGKPVTLSCSQTLNHNVMYWYQQKSSQAPKLLFHYYDKDFNNEADTPDNFQSRRPNTSFCFLDIRSPGLGDTAMYLCATSNAGAAGELFFGEGSRLTVL.

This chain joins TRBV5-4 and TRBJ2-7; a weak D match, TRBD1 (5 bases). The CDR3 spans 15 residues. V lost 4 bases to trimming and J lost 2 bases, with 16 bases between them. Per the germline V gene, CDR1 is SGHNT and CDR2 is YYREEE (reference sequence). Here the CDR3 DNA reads TGTGCCAGCAGCCCCGGACACTCCCCGACCTACGAGCAGTACTTC. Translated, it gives CASSPGHSPTYEQYF.

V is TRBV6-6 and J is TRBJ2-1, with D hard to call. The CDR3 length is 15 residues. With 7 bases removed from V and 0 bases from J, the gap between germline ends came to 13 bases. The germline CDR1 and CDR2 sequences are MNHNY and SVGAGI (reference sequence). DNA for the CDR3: TGTGCCAGCACCGCGGCAGAGACCTCCTACAATGAGCAGTTCTTC. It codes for CASTAAETSYNEQFF.

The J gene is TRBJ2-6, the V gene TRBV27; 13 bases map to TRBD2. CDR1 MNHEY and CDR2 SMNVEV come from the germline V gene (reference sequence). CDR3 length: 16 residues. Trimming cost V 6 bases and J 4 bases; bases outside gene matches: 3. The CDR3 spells CASRLAGGRGANVLTF. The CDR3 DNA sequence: TGTGCCAGCAGACTAGCGGGGGGGCGGGGGGCCAACGTCCTGACTTTC.